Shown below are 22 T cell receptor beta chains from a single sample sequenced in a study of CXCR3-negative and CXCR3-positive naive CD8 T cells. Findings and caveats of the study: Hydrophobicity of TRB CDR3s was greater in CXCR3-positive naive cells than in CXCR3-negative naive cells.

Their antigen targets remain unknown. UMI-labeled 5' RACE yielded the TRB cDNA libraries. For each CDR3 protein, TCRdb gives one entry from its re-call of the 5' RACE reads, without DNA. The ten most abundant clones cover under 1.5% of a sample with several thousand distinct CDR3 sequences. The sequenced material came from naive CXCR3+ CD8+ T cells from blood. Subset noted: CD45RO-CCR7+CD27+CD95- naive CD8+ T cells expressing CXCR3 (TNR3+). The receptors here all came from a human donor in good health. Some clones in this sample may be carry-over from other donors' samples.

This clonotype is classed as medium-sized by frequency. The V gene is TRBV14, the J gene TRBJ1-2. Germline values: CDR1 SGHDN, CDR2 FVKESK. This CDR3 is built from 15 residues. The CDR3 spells CASSQGALANYGYTF. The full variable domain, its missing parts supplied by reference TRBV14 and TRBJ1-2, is EAGVTQFPSHSVIEKGQTVTLRCDPISGHDNLYWYRRVMGKEIKFLLHFVKESKQDESGMPNNRFLAERTGGTYSTLKVQPAELEDSGVYFCASSQGALANYGYTFGSGTRLTVV.

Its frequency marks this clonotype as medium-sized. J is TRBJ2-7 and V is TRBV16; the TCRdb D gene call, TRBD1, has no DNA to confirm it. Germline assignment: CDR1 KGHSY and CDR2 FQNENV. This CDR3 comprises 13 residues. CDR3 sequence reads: CASSQDRAYEQYF.

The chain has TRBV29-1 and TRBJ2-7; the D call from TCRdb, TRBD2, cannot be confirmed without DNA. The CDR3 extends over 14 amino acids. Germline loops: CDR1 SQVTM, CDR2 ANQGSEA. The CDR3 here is CSVETAGPSYEQYF.

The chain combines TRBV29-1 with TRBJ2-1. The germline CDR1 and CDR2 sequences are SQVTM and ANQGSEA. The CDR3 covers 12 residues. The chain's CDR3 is CSVVGGYNEQFF.

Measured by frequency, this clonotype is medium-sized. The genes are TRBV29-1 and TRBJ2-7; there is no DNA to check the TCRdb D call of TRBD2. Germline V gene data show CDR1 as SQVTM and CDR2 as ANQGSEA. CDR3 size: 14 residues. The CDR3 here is CSVVSSGSKYEQYF.

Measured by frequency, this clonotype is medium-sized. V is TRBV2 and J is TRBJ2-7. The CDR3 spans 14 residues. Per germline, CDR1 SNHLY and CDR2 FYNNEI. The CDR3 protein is CASSPDRGSYEQYF.

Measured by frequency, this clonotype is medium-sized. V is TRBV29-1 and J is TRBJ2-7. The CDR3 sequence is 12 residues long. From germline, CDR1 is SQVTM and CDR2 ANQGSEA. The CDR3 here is CSDQWPYYEQYF.

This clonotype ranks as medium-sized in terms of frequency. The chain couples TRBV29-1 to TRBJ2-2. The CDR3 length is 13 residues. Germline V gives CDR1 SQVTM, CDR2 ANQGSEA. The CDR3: CSVDGDNTGELFF.

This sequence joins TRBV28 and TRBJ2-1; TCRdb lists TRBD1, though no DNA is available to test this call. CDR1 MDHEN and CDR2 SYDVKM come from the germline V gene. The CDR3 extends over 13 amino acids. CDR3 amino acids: CASSLDRADEQFF.

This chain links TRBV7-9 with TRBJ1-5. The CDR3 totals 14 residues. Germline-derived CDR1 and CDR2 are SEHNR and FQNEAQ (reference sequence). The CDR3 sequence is CASSLVGNNQPQHF.

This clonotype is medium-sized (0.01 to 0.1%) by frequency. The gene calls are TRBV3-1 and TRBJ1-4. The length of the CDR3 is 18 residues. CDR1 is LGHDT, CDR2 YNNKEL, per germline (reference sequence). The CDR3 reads CASSQVFGREVSNEKLFF.

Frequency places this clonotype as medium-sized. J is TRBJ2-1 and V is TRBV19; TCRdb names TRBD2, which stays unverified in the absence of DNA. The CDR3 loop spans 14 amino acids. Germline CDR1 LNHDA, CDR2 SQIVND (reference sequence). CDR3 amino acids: CASSIGTSPNEQFF.

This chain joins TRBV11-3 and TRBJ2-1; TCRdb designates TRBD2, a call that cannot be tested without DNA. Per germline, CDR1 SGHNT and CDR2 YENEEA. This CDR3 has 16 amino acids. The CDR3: CASSLRLAGAHNEQFF.

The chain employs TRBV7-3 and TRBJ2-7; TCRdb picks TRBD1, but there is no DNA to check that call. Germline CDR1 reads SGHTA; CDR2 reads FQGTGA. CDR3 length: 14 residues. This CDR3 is CASSPHRDTYEQYF.

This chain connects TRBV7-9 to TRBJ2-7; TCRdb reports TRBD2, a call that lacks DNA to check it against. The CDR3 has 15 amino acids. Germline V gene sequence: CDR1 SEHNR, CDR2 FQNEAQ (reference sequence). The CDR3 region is CASSLDSSPSYEQYF.

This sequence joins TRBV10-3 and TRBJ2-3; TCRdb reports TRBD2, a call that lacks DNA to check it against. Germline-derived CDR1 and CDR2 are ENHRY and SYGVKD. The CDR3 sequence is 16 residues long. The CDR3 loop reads CAISESTSGSTDTQYF.

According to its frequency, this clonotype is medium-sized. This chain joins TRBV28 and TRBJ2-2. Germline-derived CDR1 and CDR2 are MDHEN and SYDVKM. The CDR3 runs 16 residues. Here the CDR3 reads CASSLGYIDKNGELFF.

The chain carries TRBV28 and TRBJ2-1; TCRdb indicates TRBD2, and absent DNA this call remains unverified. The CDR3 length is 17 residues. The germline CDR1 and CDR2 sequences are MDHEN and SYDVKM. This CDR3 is CASSLRLAGAQDNEQFF.

CDR3: CSVEASLDTQYF. The V gene is TRBV29-1, the J gene TRBJ2-3. The CDR3 loop spans 12 amino acids. The V gene's germline CDR1 is SQVTM and CDR2 ANQGSEA.

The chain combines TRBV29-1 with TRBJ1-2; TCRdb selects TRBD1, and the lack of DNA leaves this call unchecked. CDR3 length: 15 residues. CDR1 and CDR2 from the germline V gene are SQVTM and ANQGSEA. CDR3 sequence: CSVEDSGTANYGYTF.

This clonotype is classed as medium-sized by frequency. CDR3: CASSLLDEQYF. This rearrangement joins TRBV5-1 to TRBJ2-7. Germline V CDR1 and CDR2: SGHRS, YFSETQ. This CDR3 is built from 11 residues.

The CDR3 loop is CASSRPGRENTEAFF. The chain joins TRBV2 to TRBJ1-1; no DNA is available, so the TRBD1 call from TCRdb remains unchecked. Germline V CDR1 and CDR2: SNHLY, FYNNEI. CDR3 size: 15 residues. The whole variable domain, remainder taken from reference TRBV2 and TRBJ1-1, is EPEVTQTPSHQVTQMGQEVILRCVPISNHLYFYWYRQILGQKVEFLVSFYNNEISEKSEIFDDQFSVERPDGSNFTLKIRSTKLEDSAMYFCASSRPGRENTEAFFGQGTRLTVV.